This is a list of T cell receptor beta chains from one sample in a study of blood T cell repertoires in COVID-19. Clones were sequenced by immunoSEQ multiplex PCR, and TCRdb holds only the in-frame ones, with some missing. The sample includes hundreds of thousands of clones, approximately 84% of them seen just once. The sequenced sample consisted of PBMCs or T cells enriched from blood (not recorded which). These receptors originate from a man in his late teens or twenties who had recovered from COVID-19. The CDR3 runs from the conserved cysteine through the conserved F or W. D genes are given only for firm matches. Expanded clones get a size class; other rows say once, few or many, or leave the size out.

V gene	D gene	clone size	J gene	CDR3 protein	CDR3 DNA
TRBV19	.	.	TRBJ1-2	CASSHGQNYGYTF	TGTGCCAGTAGTCACGGACAGAACTATGGCTACACCTTC
TRBV2	.	.	TRBJ1-1	CAFVTLMNTEAFF	TGTGCCTTTGTGACACTCATGAACACTGAAGCTTTCTTT
TRBV7-9	TRBD2	.	TRBJ2-3	CASSRTSGGAHEYF	TGTGCCAGCAGCCGGACTAGCGGGGGAGCACATGAGTATTTT
TRBV9	.	.	TRBJ1-1	CASSAGENTEAFF	TGTGCCAGCAGTGCGGGCGAGAACACTGAAGCTTTCTTT
TRBV5-1	TRBD1	.	TRBJ2-3	CASSLEGQGTDTQYF	TGCGCCAGCAGCTTGGAAGGACAGGGGACAGATACGCAGTATTTT
TRBV25-1	.	.	TRBJ2-5	CASSVQETQYF	TGTGCCAGCAGTGTACAAGAGACCCAGTACTTC
TRBV6-1	.	.	TRBJ2-5	CASSEALLGLSQTQYF	TGTGCCAGCAGTGAAGCATTACTAGGGCTATCGCAGACCCAGTACTTC
TRBV30	.	.	TRBJ1-5	CAWSDGGTVRNQPQHF	TGTGCCTGGAGCGACGGGGGGACCGTAAGGAATCAGCCCCAGCATTTT
TRBV4-1	.	.	TRBJ1-6	CASSLVGGTDSPLHF	TGCGCCAGCAGCCTAGTCGGGGGAACGGATTCACCCCTCCACTTT
TRBV7-7	TRBD2	.	TRBJ2-1	CASSLAPPGTSGINNEQFF	TGTGCTAGCAGCTTAGCTCCACCCGGGACTAGCGGGATCAACAATGAGCAGTTCTTC
TRBV6-5	TRBD1	.	TRBJ1-2	CASGQGNYGYTF	TGTGCCAGCGGACAGGGGAACTATGGCTACACCTTC
TRBV2	.	.	TRBJ2-1	CATGVETNYNEQFF	TGTGCCACGGGGGTCGAAACTAACTACAATGAGCAGTTCTTC
TRBV7-2	.	.	TRBJ1-3	CASSFGQRGNTIYF	TGTGCCAGCAGCTTTGGGCAGCGGGGAAACACCATATATTTT
TRBV19	.	.	TRBJ2-1	CASSMYSLLFYNEQFF	TGTGCCAGTAGTATGTACAGCCTGTTATTTTACAATGAGCAGTTCTTC
TRBV11-2	.	.	TRBJ2-3	CASTPSTDTQYF	TGTGCCAGCACCCCTAGCACAGATACGCAGTATTTT
TRBV10-3	.	.	TRBJ2-7	CAIRRTENYEQYF	TGTGCCATCAGGAGGACAGAAAATTACGAGCAGTACTTC
TRBV15	TRBD1	.	TRBJ1-2	CATSGERQGYYGYTF	TGTGCCACCAGCGGAGAGAGACAGGGGTATTATGGCTACACCTTC
TRBV11-3	TRBD2	.	TRBJ2-7	CASSDDYGGRGQSYEQYF	TGTGCCAGCAGCGATGACTACGGCGGGAGGGGTCAGTCCTACGAGCAGTACTTC
TRBV7-2	.	.	TRBJ2-5	CASSPWAGGETQYF	TGTGCCAGCAGCCCATGGGCCGGGGGAGAGACCCAGTACTTC
TRBV5-1	TRBD1	.	TRBJ2-7	CASSAGQGLSSYEQYF	TGCGCCAGCAGCGCCGGACAGGGCCTAAGCTCCTACGAGCAGTACTTC
TRBV12-2	.	.	TRBJ1-5	CASRLEDRGGNGNQPQHF	TGTGCAAGTCGCTTAGAAGACAGGGGAGGCAATGGCAATCAGCCCCAGCATTTT
TRBV28	.	once	TRBJ1-2	CASSLLGQSYGYTF	TGTGCCAGCAGTTTATTGGGGCAGAGCTATGGCTACACCTTC
TRBV2	.	.	TRBJ1-6	CASSDDSLLSPLHF	TGTGCCAGCAGTGACGACAGCCTGCTTTCACCCCTCCACTTT
TRBV19	TRBD1	.	TRBJ1-5	CASSPRTGYSNQPQHF	TGTGCCAGTAGTCCCAGGACAGGGTATAGCAATCAGCCCCAGCATTTT
TRBV5-5	TRBD2	few	TRBJ2-3	CASSLQREGDTQYF	TGTGCCAGCAGCTTGCAACGGGAGGGGGATACGCAGTATTTT
TRBV5-1	TRBD2	.	TRBJ2-5	CASSLGGLAGDAETQYF	TGCGCCAGCAGCTTGGGGGGACTAGCGGGTGATGCAGAGACCCAGTACTTC
TRBV24-1	TRBD1	.	TRBJ2-5	CATSDGTGAGLGVQETQYF	TGTGCCACCAGTGATGGGACAGGGGCCGGCTTGGGGGTTCAAGAGACCCAGTACTTC
TRBV19	.	.	TRBJ1-6	CASSMQGRDNSPLHF	TGTGCCAGTAGTATGCAGGGTAGGGATAATTCACCCCTCCACTTT
TRBV5-1	.	once	TRBJ2-6	CASSGLTGANVLTF	TGCGCCAGCTCCGGTCTGACAGGGGCCAACGTCCTGACTTTC
TRBV2	.	.	TRBJ1-3	CASNLDGHFGNTIYF	TGTGCCAGCAATCTGGACGGACACTTCGGAAACACCATATATTTT
TRBV15	.	.	TRBJ2-1	CATSRDIFERSFGEQFF	TGTGCCACCAGCAGAGATATTTTCGAGAGGTCTTTTGGTGAGCAGTTCTTC
TRBV18	TRBD1	.	TRBJ1-5	CASSPDRTYQPQHF	TGTGCCAGCTCGCCGGACAGGACGTATCAGCCCCAGCATTTT
TRBV7-3	TRBD1	.	TRBJ2-2	CASSFMGQGSGELFF	TGTGCCAGCAGCTTTATGGGACAGGGATCCGGGGAGCTGTTTTTT
TRBV10-2	.	few	TRBJ1-1	CASRLEGTEAFF	TGCGCCAGCAGGCTCGAGGGTACTGAAGCTTTCTTT
TRBV24-1	TRBD1	.	TRBJ2-1	CATSDGTAYNEQFF	TGTGCCACCAGTGATGGGACAGCCTACAATGAGCAGTTCTTC
TRBV3-1/TRBV3-2	TRBD1	.	TRBJ1-2	CASSQTGDGYTF	TGTGCCAGCAGCCAGACAGGGGATGGCTACACCTTC